Listed below are T cell receptor beta chains from one sample, sequenced in a study of CD4+ T cells in melanoma. Using immunoSEQ multiplex PCR, the repertoire was profiled, and TCRdb retains in-frame clones only, with some absent. The profile covers some 9,600 clones, with roughly 80% appearing a single time and roughly 24% taken by the ten largest. The sequencing sample was made of cells from a culture (not recorded whether cultured in vitro). These receptors all stem from a human donor with melanoma. Both conserved end residues are part of each CDR3.

v_call	j_call	cdr3_aa
TRBV2	TRBJ1-2	CASEEGGQGNYGYTF
TRBV5-6	TRBJ1-1	CASSFRENTEAFF
TRBV5-1	TRBJ2-7	CASSLGGDISVYF
TRBV19	TRBJ2-3	CASSPLAASTDTQYF
TRBV29-1	TRBJ1-2	CSVGLAGYGYTF
TRBV6-5	TRBJ1-2	CASSPGSGHGYTF
TRBV18	TRBJ2-5	CASSPRVGPGGTQYF
TRBV9	TRBJ2-1	CASSGHRDRGEREQFF
TRBV27	TRBJ2-7	CANLSGGGARGYEQYF
TRBV4-1	TRBJ2-5	CASSRLAGFQETQYF
TRBV5-1	TRBJ2-5	CASSSGASGGTQYF
TRBV5-1	TRBJ2-2	CASSLELDDSGELFF
TRBV14	TRBJ2-7	CASSVLGPPYEQYF
TRBV10-3	TRBJ2-5	CATKPQGSQETQYF
TRBV4-2	TRBJ2-3	CASSQGSGGATDTQYF
TRBV11-1	TRBJ2-1	CASSHRDGPYNEQFF
TRBV11-2	TRBJ2-7	CASSSHQANRRPSYEQYF
TRBV2	TRBJ2-3	CASETGRRGDTQYF
TRBV11-2	TRBJ1-1	CASSLTGGMNTEAFF
TRBV29-1	TRBJ1-1	CSVEPGLKNTEAFF
TRBV7-6	TRBJ1-6	CASSLRNLNNSPLHF
TRBV2	TRBJ2-5	CASSAGGGSETQYF
TRBV7-9	TRBJ2-3	CASSATGTSGGSTDTQYF
TRBV14	TRBJ2-3	CASSQDLTDTQYF
TRBV9	TRBJ1-6	CASSLTGQGESPLHF
TRBV9	TRBJ1-3	CASSLSLGDRTGNTIYF
TRBV2	TRBJ2-1	CASTRGGTTLNEQFF
TRBV2	TRBJ1-1	CASSGQQNTEAFF
TRBV7-9	TRBJ1-4	CASSLQGWELFF
TRBV30	TRBJ2-1	CAWSRDRAYEQFF
TRBV19	TRBJ1-4	CASSRSATNEKLFF
TRBV11-2	TRBJ2-7	CASSLNGGFAYEQYF
TRBV30	TRBJ2-7	CAWSRGQGYEQYF
TRBV4-1	TRBJ1-6	CASSQDPTGDNSPLHF
TRBV3-1/TRBV3-2	TRBJ2-7	CASSTRTAYEQYF
TRBV5-1	TRBJ2-2	CASRPGGSTGELFF
TRBV7-8	TRBJ2-7	CASSPRTVSYEQYF
TRBV27	TRBJ2-2	CASSSWDRGSTGELFF
TRBV11-3	TRBJ1-6	CASSKDGYSPLHF
TRBV5-1	TRBJ1-3	CASSSEGVGNTIYF
TRBV9	TRBJ2-4	CASSPRLAGAKNIQYF
TRBV12-3/TRBV12-4	TRBJ1-1	CASSSDRGAFF
TRBV5-1	TRBJ2-2	CASSAAGGNTGELFF
TRBV5-1	TRBJ2-5	CASRSGGPQETQYF
TRBV18	TRBJ1-6	CASSPSQGSNSPLHF
TRBV5-1	TRBJ2-5	CASSFGSRGETQYF
TRBV7-2	TRBJ2-7	CASSLTSGDYEQYF
TRBV19	TRBJ1-2	CASSMAGDYGYTF
TRBV19	TRBJ1-2	CASSGQVDGYTF
TRBV5-1	TRBJ2-7	CASSALGASKYEQYF
TRBV2	TRBJ1-3	CASRKGTNSGNTIYF
TRBV2	TRBJ1-2	CASSEQDRNYGYTF
TRBV7-6	TRBJ2-3	CASSLDGDSTDTQYF
TRBV7-9	TRBJ1-6	CASSLEGSPLHF
TRBV5-1	TRBJ2-4	CASSQGGAKNIQYF
TRBV6-1	TRBJ1-2	CASSDDYGYTF
TRBV6-5	TRBJ1-1	CASSYGNRYTEAFF
TRBV9	TRBJ1-5	CASSGGGKDQPQHF
TRBV30	TRBJ2-7	CAWSVVYEQYF